The 11 T cell receptor beta chains in this list originate from one sample, sequenced in a study of blood T cell repertoires in COVID-19. TCRdb's copy holds only in-frame clones and misses some; the assay was immunoSEQ multiplex PCR. The sample lists approximately 130,000 clones, about 74% occurring once. The sample consisted of peripheral blood. The receptors originated from a human donor in a cohort sampled during active COVID-19.

The J gene is TRBJ2-7, the V gene TRBV7-9, with D possibly matching TRBD2 (5 bases). The CDR3 is 14 residues long. CDR1 and CDR2 (germline): SEHNR, FQNEAQ (reference sequence). The germline V and J ends were trimmed by 1 base and 3 bases, with 10 bases remaining between them. CDR3 loop: CASSLDFGDYEQYF. As DNA, the CDR3 is TGTGCCAGCAGCTTAGACTTCGGGGACTACGAGCAGTACTTC.

The rearrangement links TRBV30 to TRBJ1-2, with TRBD1 as a possible D gene (5 bases). The CDR3 runs 14 residues. V was cut by 3 bases and J by 5 bases, with 16 bases left in between. CDR1 and CDR2 (germline): GTSNPN, SVGIG (reference sequence). CDR3 amino acids: CAWRAGLPPYGYTF. CDR3 sequence (DNA): TGTGCCTGGAGAGCAGGGCTCCCTCCTTATGGCTACACCTTC.

This clone appeared many times. This rearrangement joins TRBV6-5 to TRBJ2-7; TRBD2 matches at 8 bases. The germline CDR1 and CDR2 sequences are MNHEY and SVGAGI. The CDR3 loop spans 12 amino acids. Trimming took 7 bases from V and 6 from J; bases not matched to a gene: 5. The CDR3 bases are TGTGCCAGCAAGCGGGGGAACTCCGAGCAGTACTTC. It encodes CASKRGNSEQYF.

The chain uses TRBV6-5 and TRBJ1-2; the match to TRBD1 covers 7 bases. This CDR3 comprises 12 residues. CDR1 and CDR2 (germline): MNHEY, SVGAGI. Trimming at V came to 6 bases and at J to 8 bases, leaving 6 bases not matched to a gene. CDR3 DNA: TGTGCCAGCAGCGACAGGGTACGGGGCTACACCTTC. This sequence encodes CASSDRVRGYTF.

This clone was seen once. The genes are TRBV19 and TRBJ1-6; D gene uncertain. The CDR3 length is 15 residues. Germline loops: CDR1 LNHDA, CDR2 SQIVND (reference sequence). The V and J ends lost 7 bases and 10 bases respectively, with 20 bases between them. The CDR3 nucleotides are TGTGCCAGTAAGGGTTCCAAGCTGAGGGTGTCACCCCTCCACTTT. Encoded protein: CASKGSKLRVSPLHF.

This clone was counted only a few times. J is TRBJ1-6 and V is TRBV3-1 (or the pseudogene TRBV3-2); 7 nucleotides line up with TRBD1. The germline CDR1 and CDR2 sequences are LGHDT and YNNKEL (reference sequence). V was pared by 1 base and J by 7 bases, with 4 bases of the junction left unmatched. CDR3 length: 15 residues. The CDR3 nucleotides read TGTGCCAGCAGCCAAGTCCACAGGGGCAATTCACCCCTCCACTTT. It translates to CASSQVHRGNSPLHF.

V gene TRBV6-5 combines with J gene TRBJ2-7, with a tentative D call TRBD1 (6 bases). The V and J ends lost 5 bases and 3 bases respectively, with 14 bases between them. The germline V gene has CDR1 MNHEY and CDR2 SVGAGI. The CDR3 runs to 14 residues. CDR3 nucleotide sequence: TGTGCCAGCAGTAGGACAGTCACGGGCTACGAGCAGTACTTC. It codes for CASSRTVTGYEQYF.

Here the CDR3 reads CASLGGRNGYTF. CDR3 coding DNA: TGTGCCAGTCTGGGGGGGAGGAATGGCTACACCTTC. This chain links TRBV6-5 with TRBJ1-2; maybe TRBD1 (5 bases). Trimming removed 9 bases at V and 6 bases at J, with 14 bases between. There are 12 residues in the CDR3. Germline CDR1 and CDR2: MNHEY and SVGAGI.

CDR3 DNA: TGCAGCGCTGAGAGCCGGGACACCTACGAGCAGTACTTC. It specifies CSAESRDTYEQYF. The chain carries TRBV29-1 and TRBJ2-7, with D tentatively TRBD1 (6 bases). With 7 bases removed from V and 2 bases from J, the gap between germline ends came to 15 bases. CDR3 length: 13 residues. Germline V gene sequence: CDR1 SQVTM, CDR2 ANQGSEA.

The chain carries TRBV7-2 and TRBJ1-5; D gene uncertain. Germline CDR1 reads SGHTA; CDR2 reads FQGNSA. The germline V and J ends were trimmed by 1 base and 0 bases, with 7 bases remaining between them. There are 15 residues in the CDR3. The CDR3, as DNA: TGTGCCAGCAGCTTAGATAGATATAGCAATCAGCCCCAGCATTTT. This codes for CASSLDRYSNQPQHF. The complete variable domain, with remaining parts taken from reference TRBV7-2 and TRBJ1-5, reads GAGVSQSPSNKVTEKGKDVELRCDPISGHTALYWYRQSLGQGLEFLIYFQGNSAPDKSGLPSDRFSAERTGGSVSTLTIQRTQQEDSAVYLCASSLDRYSNQPQHFGDGTRLSIL.

This clone appeared a single time. The chain carries TRBV5-1 and TRBJ1-4, with D possibly matching TRBD1 (5 bases). The ends were cut back, 3 bases at V and 6 bases at J, with 12 bases in the middle. This CDR3 has 14 amino acids. In germline, CDR1 is SGHRS, CDR2 YFSETQ. CDR3 in DNA: TGCGCCAGCAGCTCGGGACTTTCTGATGAAAAACTGTTTTTT. Protein sequence: CASSSGLSDEKLFF.